What follows describes a single T cell receptor (beta chain). Its matching antigen is unknown. The data were obtained in a study of monozygotic twins with inflammatory bowel disease. Study-wide results and caveats: Limited power may explain why concordant and discordant twins showed no difference in repertoire similarity.

TCRdb re-called the 5' RACE reads and gives one entry per CDR3 protein, without DNA. The listing contains nearly 450,000 distinct CDR3 sequences. Germline V gene sequence: CDR1 LGHDT, CDR2 YNNKEL (reference sequence). CDR3 length equals 16 residues. The sample taken for sequencing was blood. The chain has TRBV3-1 and TRBJ1-1; TCRdb indicates TRBD1, and absent DNA this call remains unverified. This clonotype was sampled from a human donor with ulcerative colitis or Crohn's disease, or a healthy co-twin of an affected twin (not recorded which). This CDR3 reads CASSQDPGGRGTEAFF. Based on the CDR3 plus reference TRBV3-1 and TRBJ1-1, the full variable domain is DTAVSQTPKYLVTQMGNDKSIKCEQNLGHDTMYWYKQDSKKFLKIMFSYNNKELIINETVPNRFSPKSPDKAHLNLHINSLELGDSAVYFCASSQDPGGRGTEAFFGQGTRLTVV.